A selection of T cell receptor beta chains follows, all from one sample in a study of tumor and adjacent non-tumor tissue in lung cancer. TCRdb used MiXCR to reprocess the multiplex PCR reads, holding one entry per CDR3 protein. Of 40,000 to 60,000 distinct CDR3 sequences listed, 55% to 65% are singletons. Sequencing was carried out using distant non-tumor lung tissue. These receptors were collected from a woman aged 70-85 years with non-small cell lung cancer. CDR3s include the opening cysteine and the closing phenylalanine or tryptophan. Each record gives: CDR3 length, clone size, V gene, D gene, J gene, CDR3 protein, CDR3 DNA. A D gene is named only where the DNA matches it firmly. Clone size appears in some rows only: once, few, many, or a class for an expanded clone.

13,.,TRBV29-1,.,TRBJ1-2,CSVEKGANYGYTF,TGCAGCGTTGAAAAAGGGGCTAACTATGGCTACACCTTC
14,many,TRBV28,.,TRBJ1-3,CASSKPAASNTIYF,TGTGCCAGCAGCAAACCAGCTGCCAGCAACACCATATATTTT
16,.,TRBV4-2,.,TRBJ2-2,CTSSQDWATNIGELFF,TGTACCAGCAGCCAAGATTGGGCCACGAACATCGGGGAACTGTTTTTT
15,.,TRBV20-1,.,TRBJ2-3,CSARSQGSSRDTQYF,TGCAGTGCTAGATCACAGGGTTCTAGCAGAGATACGCAGTATTTT
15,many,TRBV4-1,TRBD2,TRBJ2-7,CASSRNLAGGHEQYF,TGCGCCAGCAGCCGGAATCTAGCGGGAGGACACGAGCAGTACTTC
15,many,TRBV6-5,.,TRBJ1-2,CASSNLGSKTYGYTF,TGTGCCAGCAGTAACCTCGGGAGCAAGACCTATGGCTACACCTTC
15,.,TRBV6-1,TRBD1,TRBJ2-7,CASAERWDRGYEQYF,TGTGCCAGCGCCGAAAGGTGGGACAGGGGCTACGAGCAGTATTTC
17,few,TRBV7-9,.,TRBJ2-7,CASSSDTGRQVVYEQYF,TGTGCCAGCAGCTCTGATACTGGGCGGCAAGTGGTTTACGAGCAGTACTTC
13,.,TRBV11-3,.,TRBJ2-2,CANSTTMAGELFF,TGTGCCAACAGCACCACTATGGCCGGGGAGCTGTTTTTT
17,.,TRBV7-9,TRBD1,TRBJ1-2,CASTTYGRTGDNYGYTF,TGTGCCAGCACCACATACGGGAGGACAGGGGATAACTATGGCTACACCTTC
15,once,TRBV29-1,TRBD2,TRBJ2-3,CSAAGLAGVPETQYF,TGCAGCGCTGCAGGACTGGCGGGAGTGCCAGAAACGCAGTATTTT
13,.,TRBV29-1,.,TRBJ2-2,CSAERVDTGELIF,TGCAGCGCTGAACGGGTGGATACCGGGGAGCTGATTTTT
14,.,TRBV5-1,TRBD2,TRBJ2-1,CVSSLGGEGDEQFF,TGCGTCAGCAGCTTGGGAGGGGAGGGCGACGAGCAGTTCTTC
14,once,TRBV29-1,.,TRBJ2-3,CGVEMGVVTDTQYF,TGCGGCGTTGAGATGGGAGTGGTGACAGATACGCAGTACTTT
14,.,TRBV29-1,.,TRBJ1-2,CSVEDRGPNYDYTF,TGCAGTGTTGAAGATCGCGGGCCCAACTATGACTACACCTTC
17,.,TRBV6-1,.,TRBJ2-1,CTSSEIRFWGQGNEQFF,.
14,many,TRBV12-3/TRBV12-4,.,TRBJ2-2,CASSLVVNTGELFF,TGTGCCAGCAGTTTAGTGGTGAACACCGGGGAGCTGTTTTTT
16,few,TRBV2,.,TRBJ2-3,CASSIRDSSNTDTQYF,TGTGCCAGTAGTATCCGGGACTCATCTAACACAGATACGCAGTATTTT
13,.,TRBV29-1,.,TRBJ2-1,CSVALSGYNEQFF,TGCAGCGTTGCCCTCAGCGGCTACAATGAGCAGTTCTTC
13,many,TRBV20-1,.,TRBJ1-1,CSARTDMNTEAFF,TGCAGTGCTAGGACAGACATGAACACTGAAGCTTTCTTT
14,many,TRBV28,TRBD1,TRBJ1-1,CASSPRTGRGEAFF,TGTGCCAGCAGCCCTAGGACAGGGAGAGGTGAAGCTTTCTTT
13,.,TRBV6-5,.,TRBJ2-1,CANSYLGGAEQFF,TGTGCCAACAGTTATTTAGGGGGGGCTGAACAGTTCTTC
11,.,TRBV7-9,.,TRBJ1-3,CANSFGNTIYF,TGTGCCAACTCCTTTGGAAACACCATATATTTT
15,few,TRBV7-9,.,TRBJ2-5,CASSLEGLSGETQYF,TGTGCCAGCAGCTTAGAGGGTCTGTCGGGGGAGACCCAGTACTTC
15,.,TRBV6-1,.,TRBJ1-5,CVSSRSADSNQPRHF,TGTGTCAGCAGTCGGTCAGCCGACTCCAATCAGCCCCGGCATTTT
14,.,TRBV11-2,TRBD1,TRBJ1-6,CASSSRGENSPLHF,TGTGCCAGCAGCTCCAGGGGGGAAAATTCACCCCTCCACTTT
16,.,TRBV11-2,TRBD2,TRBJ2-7,CASSLKGSGGSYEQYF,TGTGCCAGCAGCTTAAAGGGAAGCGGGGGTTCCTACGAGCAGTACTTC
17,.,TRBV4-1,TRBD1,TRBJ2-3,CASSASPDRGFTDTQYF,TGCGCCAGCAGCGCTTCCCCGGACAGGGGATTCACAGATACGCAGTATTTT
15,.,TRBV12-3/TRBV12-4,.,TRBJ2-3,CAGSLWLAGEDTQYF,TGTGCCGGCAGTTTATGGCTAGCAGGAGAGGATACGCAGTATTTT
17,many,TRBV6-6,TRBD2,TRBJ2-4,CASSYGLAGIAKNIQYF,TGTGCCAGCAGTTACGGACTAGCGGGAATCGCCAAAAACATTCAGTACTTC
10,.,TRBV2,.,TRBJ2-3,CASRGDTQYF,TGTGCCAGCAGGGGAGATACGCAGTATTTT
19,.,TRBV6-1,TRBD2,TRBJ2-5,CASSMRPLAGTFEVKTQYF,TGTGCCAGCAGTATGCGCCCGCTAGCGGGAACATTTGAGGTGAAGACCCAGTACTTC
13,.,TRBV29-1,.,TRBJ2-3,CRVEGGYTDAQYF,TGCAGGGTTGAAGGGGGGTACACAGATGCGCAATATTTT
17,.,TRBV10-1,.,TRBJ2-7,CASSTIPLTGYFNEQYF,TGCGCCAGCAGTACCATCCCTCTAACGGGATATTTCAACGAGCAGTACTTC
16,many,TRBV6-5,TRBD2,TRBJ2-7,CASSYSWGGSPHEQYF,TGTGCCAGCAGTTACTCTTGGGGCGGGAGTCCCCACGAGCAGTACTTC
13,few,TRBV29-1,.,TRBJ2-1,CGVKRQSINEQFF,TGCGGCGTAAAACGGCAGAGCATAAATGAACAGTTCTTC
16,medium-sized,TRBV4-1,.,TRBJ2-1,CASSQVAGNSYNEQFF,TGCGCCAGCAGCCAAGTCGCGGGAAACTCCTACAATGAGCAGTTCTTC
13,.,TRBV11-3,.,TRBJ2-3,CASRRDGGDTQYF,TGTGCCAGCAGACGGGACGGCGGGGATACGCAGTATTTT
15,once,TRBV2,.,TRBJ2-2,CANTSGEVAPGELFF,TGTGCCAACACTAGTGGCGAGGTGGCGCCCGGGGAACTGTTTTTC
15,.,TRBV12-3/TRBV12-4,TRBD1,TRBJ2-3,CASNSGTGIVDTQYF,TGCGCCAGCAATTCCGGGACAGGGATTGTCGATACGCAGTATTTT
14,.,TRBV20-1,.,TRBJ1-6,CTSRGRTYNSPLHF,TGCACTTCTAGAGGGCGGACCTATAATTCACCCCTCCACTTT
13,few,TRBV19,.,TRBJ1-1,CASSILSGNEAFF,TGTGCCAGTAGTATCTTATCCGGCAATGAAGCTTTCTTT
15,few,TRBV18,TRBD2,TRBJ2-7,CASSPGLANSYEQYF,TGTGCCAGCTCACCGGGACTAGCGAACTCCTATGAGCAGTACTTC
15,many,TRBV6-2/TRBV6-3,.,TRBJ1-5,CASYRGGLSNQPQHF,TGTGCCAGCTATAGGGGTGGGTTAAGCAATCAGCCCCAGCATTTT
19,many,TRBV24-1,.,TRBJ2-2,CATSDNVGTGLFGTGELFF,TGTGCCACCAGTGATAATGTGGGGACGGGTTTATTCGGGACCGGGGAGCTGTTTTTT
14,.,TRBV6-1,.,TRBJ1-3,CATQEGVSGNTIYF,TGTGCCACACAAGAGGGGGTCTCTGGAAACACCATATATTTT
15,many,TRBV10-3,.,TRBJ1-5,CAISAYRDKNQPQHF,TGTGCCATCAGTGCCTACCGGGACAAAAATCAGCCCCAGCATTTT
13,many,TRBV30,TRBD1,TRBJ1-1,CAWAGGLGTEAFF,TGTGCTTGGGCAGGGGGCCTGGGCACTGAAGCTTTCTTT
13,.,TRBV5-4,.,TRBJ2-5,CASSLGEDGTQYF,TGTGCCAGCAGCTTGGGAGAGGACGGGACCCAGTACTTC
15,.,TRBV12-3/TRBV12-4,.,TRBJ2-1,CASSYTSRKFNEQFF,TGTGCCAGCAGTTATACTAGCAGGAAGTTTAATGAGCAGTTCTTC